These 10 T cell receptor beta chains originate from one sample sequenced in a study of blood T cell repertoires in COVID-19. Using immunoSEQ multiplex PCR, the repertoire was profiled, and TCRdb retains in-frame clones only, with some absent. The sample lists roughly 180,000 clones; about 76% were seen once. Input material: peripheral blood. The receptors were sampled from a woman between 45 and 60 years old with active or convalescent COVID-19.

This clone has a handful of counts. The genes are TRBV7-9 and TRBJ2-3; D perhaps matches TRBD2 (6 bases). In germline, CDR1 is SEHNR, CDR2 FQNEAQ (reference sequence). The V and J ends lost 7 bases and 1 base respectively, with 24 bases between them. The CDR3 has 18 residues. The CDR3 region is CASTSTLARGSGTDTQYF. DNA for the CDR3: TGTGCCAGCACCTCTACCTTAGCCCGGGGGAGTGGCACAGATACGCAGTATTTT.

The sample holds one count of this clone. The V call is TRBV9, the J call TRBJ1-2; 9 bases line up with TRBD1. This CDR3 spans 14 amino acids. CDR1 and CDR2 (germline): SGDLS, YYNGEE. V gave up 3 bases and J gave up 1 base; unmatched junction bases: 1. CDR3 in amino acids: CASSATGGNYGYTF. CDR3 nucleotide sequence: TGTGCCAGCAGCGCGACAGGGGGTAACTATGGCTACACCTTC.

Here the CDR3 DNA reads TGTGCCAGCAGTTACTCAAGACAGGTTAATTCACCCCTCCACTTT. Its translation is CASSYSRQVNSPLHF. This rearrangement joins TRBV6-5 to TRBJ1-6; maybe TRBD1 (6 bases). Germline V CDR1 and CDR2: MNHEY, SVGAGI. V gave up 0 bases and J gave up 6 bases, with 9 bases separating them. The CDR3 is made up of 15 amino acids.

V is TRBV6-1 and J is TRBJ1-1; D might be TRBD1 (5 bases). CDR1 and CDR2 from the germline V gene are MNHNS and SASEGT. V shed 3 bases and J shed 3 bases, with 17 bases lying between them. The CDR3 has 16 amino acids. CDR3 DNA sequence: TGTGCCAGCAGTGACTTTCGACCGGGGGGAGACACTGAAGCTTTCTTT. This sequence encodes CASSDFRPGGDTEAFF.

V gene TRBV11-2 combines with J gene TRBJ2-5; no firm D call. Germline CDR1 SGHAT, CDR2 FQNNGV. This CDR3 contains 12 residues. With 8 bases removed from V and 0 bases from J, the gap between germline ends came to 7 bases. For the CDR3, the DNA is TGTGCCAGCGGCCAGGACCAAGAGACCCAGTACTTC. Its protein product is CASGQDQETQYF.

This clone was recorded many times. The chain has TRBV6-5 and TRBJ1-4; maybe TRBD1 (5 bases). The germline gives CDR1 MNHEY, CDR2 SVGAGI. Deletions cut 6 bases from V and 4 bases from J, with 15 bases between. CDR3 size: 15 residues. CDR3 nucleotides: TGTGCCAGCAGGCACTGGTCTGACAGTAATGAAAAACTGTTTTTT. Its translation is CASRHWSDSNEKLFF.

The chain recombines TRBV4-2 with TRBJ1-5; D might be TRBD1 (5 bases). Germline values: CDR1 LGHNA, CDR2 YNFKEQ. CDR3 length: 14 residues. V gave up 4 bases and J gave up 2 bases, with 9 bases separating them. CDR3 in amino acids: CASSLGGGNQPQHF. The CDR3 region has the DNA TGTGCCAGCAGCCTCGGGGGGGGCAATCAGCCCCAGCATTTT.

The sample holds one count of this clone. The chain couples TRBV13 to TRBJ2-1; the D gene is possibly TRBD1 (6 bases). This CDR3 comprises 14 residues. Trimming removed 7 bases at V and 3 bases at J, with 13 bases between. Germline assignment: CDR1 PRHDT and CDR2 FYEKMQ (reference sequence). The CDR3 DNA reads TGTGCCAGCAACACAGGGACCATCTACAATGAGCAGTTCTTC. Its protein product is CASNTGTIYNEQFF.

The chain joins TRBV3-1 (or the pseudogene TRBV3-2) to TRBJ2-7; TRBD1 matches at 7 bases. J lost 6 bases, V lost 4 bases, and 12 bases had no gene match. The CDR3 contains 15 residues. From germline, CDR1 is LGHDT and CDR2 YNNKEL (reference sequence). DNA for the CDR3: TGTGCCAGCAGCCCCCCGACAGGGTCATCGTTCGAGCAGTACTTC. Protein sequence: CASSPPTGSSFEQYF.

The chain couples TRBV25-1 to TRBJ2-1; D gene uncertain. The germline V and J ends were trimmed by 3 bases and 6 bases, with 12 bases remaining between them. The CDR3 length is 14 residues. Germline V gene data show CDR1 as MGHDK and CDR2 as SYGVNS. CDR3 loop: CASSDPLYSNEQFF. CDR3 nucleotide sequence: TGTGCCAGCAGTGATCCCCTATATTCCAATGAGCAGTTCTTC.